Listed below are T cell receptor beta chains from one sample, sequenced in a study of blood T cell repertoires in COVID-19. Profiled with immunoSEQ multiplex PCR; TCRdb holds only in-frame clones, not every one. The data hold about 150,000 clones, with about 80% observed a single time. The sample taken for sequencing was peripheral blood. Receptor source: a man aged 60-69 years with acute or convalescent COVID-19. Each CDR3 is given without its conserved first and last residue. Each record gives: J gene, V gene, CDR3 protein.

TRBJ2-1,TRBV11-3,ASSRGQGRYNEQF
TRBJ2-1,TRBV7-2,ASSPQGTSGYNEQF
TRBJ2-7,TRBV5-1,ASSLVGSSYEQY
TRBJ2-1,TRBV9,ASSSAGPSYNEQF
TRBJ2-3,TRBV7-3,ASSPPGGDTQY
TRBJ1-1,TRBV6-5,ASSYDPGNTEAF
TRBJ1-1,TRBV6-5,ASSWDRGTEAF
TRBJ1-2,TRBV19,ASNPTGQGHGYT
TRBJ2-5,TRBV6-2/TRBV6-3,ASSPLGQGRRETQY
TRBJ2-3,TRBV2,ASSRLPSTDTQY
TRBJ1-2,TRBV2,ASTAGGGYGYT
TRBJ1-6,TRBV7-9,ASSLDSWQGNSPLH
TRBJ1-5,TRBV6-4,ASSVEDSSNQPQH
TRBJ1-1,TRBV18,ASSRGQPNTEAF
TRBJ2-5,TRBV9,ASSPRGGGTKTQY
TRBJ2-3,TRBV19,ASNPRTGYSTDTQY
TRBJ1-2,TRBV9,ASSVPAREYYGYT
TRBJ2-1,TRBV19,ASSIDGLAVSYNEQF
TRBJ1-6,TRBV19,ASSLTGYVLYSPLH
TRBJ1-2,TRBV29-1,SVGGGVYGYT
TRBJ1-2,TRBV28,AYGGEIGGYT
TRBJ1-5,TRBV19,ASSPSQGSGQPQH
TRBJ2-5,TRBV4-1,ASSQDERRETQY
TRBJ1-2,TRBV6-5,ASRDRGLLNYGYT
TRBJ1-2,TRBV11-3,ASSLVETGGRGYT
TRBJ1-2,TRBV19,ATAGLDGYT
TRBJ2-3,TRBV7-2,ASSSGLAADTQY
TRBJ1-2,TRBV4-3,ASSQRQGWGDGYT
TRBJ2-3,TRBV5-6,ASSLGQGLTDTQY
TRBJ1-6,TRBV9,ASSVAAGGLNSPLH
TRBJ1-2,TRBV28,ASSRTAAYGYT
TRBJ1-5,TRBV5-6,ASSFTGSNQPQH
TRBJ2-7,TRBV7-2,ASLGQNSYEQY
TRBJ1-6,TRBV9,ASSETPGTENSPLH
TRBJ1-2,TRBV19,ASRGDRASSYGYT
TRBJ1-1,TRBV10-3,AIRGDRAGAAF
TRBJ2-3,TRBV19,ASSTLQRGDTDTQY
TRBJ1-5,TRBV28,ASSSGTPLSNQPQH
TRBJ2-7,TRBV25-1,ASSGTLANEQY
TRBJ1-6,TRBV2,ASSAVLNNSPLH
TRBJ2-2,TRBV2,ASSESGQVLTGELF
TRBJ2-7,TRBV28,ASTLTGGSTEQY
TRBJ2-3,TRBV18,ASSPQASGGAYTQY
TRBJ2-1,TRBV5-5,ASRLAGGIYNEQF
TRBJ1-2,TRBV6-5,ASRLRGQGYT
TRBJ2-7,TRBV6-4,ASSDSSRYSFYYEQY